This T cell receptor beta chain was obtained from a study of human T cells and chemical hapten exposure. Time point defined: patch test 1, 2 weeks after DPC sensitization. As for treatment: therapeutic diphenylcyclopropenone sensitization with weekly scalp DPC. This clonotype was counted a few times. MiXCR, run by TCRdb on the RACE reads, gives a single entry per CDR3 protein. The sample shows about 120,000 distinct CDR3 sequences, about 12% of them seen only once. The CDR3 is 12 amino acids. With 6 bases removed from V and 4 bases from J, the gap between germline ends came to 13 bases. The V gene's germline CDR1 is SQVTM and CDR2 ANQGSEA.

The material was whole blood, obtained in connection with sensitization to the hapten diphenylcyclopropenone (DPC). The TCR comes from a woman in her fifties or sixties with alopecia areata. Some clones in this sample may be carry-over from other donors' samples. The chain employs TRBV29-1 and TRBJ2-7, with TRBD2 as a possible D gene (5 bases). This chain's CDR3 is CSVVRDSYEQYF. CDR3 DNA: TGCAGCGTCGTCCGGGATAGTTACGAGCAGTACTTC.